This T cell receptor (beta chain) was captured in a study of blood T cells in healthy people across ages. A note on this clonotype: A single base separates this from a much larger clone, so it may be a read error.

Primers used in a second PCR of roughly 6 to 12 cycles were a sample-barcoded 5' primer and a J-beta primer mix. Every single cDNA molecule received a tag from a template-switch adaptor with 12 random nucleotides. There were at least 3 million CDR3-containing paired-end reads obtained from each sample. TCRdb re-derived calls from the 5' RACE reads in MiXCR, one entry per CDR3 protein. The sample has approximately 960,000 distinct CDR3 sequences, 25% to 35% seen once; the top ten hold 10%. CDR1 and CDR2 from the germline V gene are SGDLS and YYNGEE. The CDR3 has 15 residues. Trimming took 0 bases from V and 10 from J; bases not matched to a gene: 10. These data also formed part of another study, on T cells of mothers and their children. According to that study: Barcodes for each sample and 2-4 random nucleotides were added by the M1S primer used in the second PCR. Related and unrelated pairs show TCR recombination output that thymic selection shapes similarly.

The chain has TRBV9 and TRBJ2-1; TRBD2 aligns across 7 bases. This TCR came from a woman in her forties in good health. The sequenced sample was blood. CDR3 sequence: CASSVGWEGSYEQFF. Written as DNA, the CDR3 is TGTGCCAGCAGCGTAGGTTGGGAGGGCTCCTACGAGCAGTTCTTC.